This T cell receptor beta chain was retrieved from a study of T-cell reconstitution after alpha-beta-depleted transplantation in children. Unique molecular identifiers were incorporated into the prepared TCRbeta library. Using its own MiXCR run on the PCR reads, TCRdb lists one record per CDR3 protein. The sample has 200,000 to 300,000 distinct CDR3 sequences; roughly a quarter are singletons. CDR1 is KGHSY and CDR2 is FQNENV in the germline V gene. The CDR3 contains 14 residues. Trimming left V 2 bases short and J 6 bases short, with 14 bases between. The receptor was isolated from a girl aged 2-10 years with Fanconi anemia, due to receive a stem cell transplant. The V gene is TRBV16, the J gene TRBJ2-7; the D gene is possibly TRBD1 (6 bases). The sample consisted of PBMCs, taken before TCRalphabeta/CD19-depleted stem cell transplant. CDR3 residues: CASSQVPRGGEQYF. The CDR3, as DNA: TGTGCCAGCAGCCAAGTCCCAAGAGGGGGCGAGCAGTACTTC.